The 17 T cell receptor beta chains given below trace back to one sample, sequenced in a study of T-cell memory formation after mild COVID-19. TCRdb reanalysed the 5' RACE reads using MiXCR and keeps one entry per CDR3 protein. The data contain under 400,000 distinct CDR3 sequences, 28% of them singletons. The sequenced material came from PBMCs or a T cell subset sorted from them (not recorded which). The receptors derive from an adult woman who had mild COVID-19 (a few samples of this study predate the infection). Cell type and time point are not known.

V is TRBV7-3 and J is TRBJ2-2, with TRBD2 as a possible D gene (7 bases). Deletions cut 0 bases from V and 6 bases from J, with 11 bases between. CDR3 length: 15 residues. CDR1 SGHTA and CDR2 FQGTGA come from the germline V gene. The CDR3 DNA is TGTGCCAGCAGCTTAACGGGGGGGCAACCCGGGGAGCTGTTTTTT. It encodes CASSLTGGQPGELFF.

The V call is TRBV20-1, the J call TRBJ1-4; no firm D call. The CDR3 is made up of 13 amino acids. CDR1 and CDR2 (germline): DFQATT, SNEGSKA (reference sequence). Trimming took off 0 bases at V and 7 bases at J, with 9 bases between the two ends. CDR3 region: CSARDDRSEKLFF. CDR3 bases: TGCAGTGCTAGAGACGACCGGAGTGAAAAACTGTTTTTT.

The rearrangement uses TRBV20-1 and TRBJ2-5, with TRBD2 as a possible D gene (6 bases). Trimming pared 7 bases from V and 3 bases from J, leaving 12 bases between. Germline V gene sequence: CDR1 DFQATT, CDR2 SNEGSKA (reference sequence). This CDR3 has 12 residues. The CDR3 DNA reads as TGCAGTGGAGGCGCGGGGAAAGAGACCCAGTACTTC. The encoded protein is CSGGAGKETQYF.

Only a few counts were recorded for this clonotype. CDR3 region: CASTENNEQFF. CDR3 DNA sequence: TGTGCCAGCACAGAGAACAATGAGCAGTTCTTC. The chain has TRBV27 and TRBJ2-1; D remains unclear. Germline CDR1 MNHEY, CDR2 SMNVEV (reference sequence). The CDR3 is 11 amino acids. Trimming removed 7 bases at V and 5 bases at J, with 6 bases between.

There are a few counts of this clonotype. V usage is TRBV12-3 or TRBV12-4 and J usage is TRBJ2-5, with a possible D match to TRBD2 (6 bases). The V end lost 2 bases, the J end lost 4 bases, and 14 bases lay between the germline ends. The CDR3 covers 15 residues. For the CDR3, the DNA is TGTGCCAGCAGTTTAACCCCGGGACTCGTAGAGACCCAGTACTTC. Translated, it gives CASSLTPGLVETQYF.

This clonotype was detected a few times. V usage is TRBV10-3 and J usage is TRBJ2-5, with D possibly being TRBD1 (6 bases). The CDR3 loop spans 16 amino acids. Germline V CDR1 and CDR2: ENHRY, SYGVKD. V gave up 0 bases and J gave up 5 bases, with 16 bases separating them. As DNA, the CDR3 is TGTGCCATCAGTGAGTCGGACCAAGGGGGACATGAGACCCAGTACTTC. This sequence encodes CAISESDQGGHETQYF.

This chain joins TRBV9 and TRBJ2-5; 10 bases map to TRBD2. Germline V gene sequence: CDR1 SGDLS, CDR2 YYNGEE. This CDR3 has 15 amino acids. With V trimmed by 4 bases and J by 5 bases, 8 bases remained unmatched. CDR3 nucleotides: TGTGCCAGCAGCTCTAGCGGGAGTACTACCGAGACCCAGTACTTC. It translates to CASSSSGSTTETQYF. The variable domain in full, with the rest retrieved from reference TRBV9 and TRBJ2-5, is DSGVTQTPKHLITATGQRVTLRCSPRSGDLSVYWYQQSLDQGLQFLIQYYNGEERAKGNILERFSAQQFPDLHSELNLSSLELGDSALYFCASSSSGSTTETQYFGPGTRLLVL.

This clonotype was seen a handful of times. The chain couples TRBV6-5 to TRBJ1-5, with 7 bases matching TRBD1. Germline CDR1 reads MNHEY; CDR2 reads SVGAGI. V was pared by 4 bases and J by 11 bases, with 14 bases of the junction left unmatched. The CDR3 is 15 residues long. This CDR3 reads CASSSSGTERGAQHF. CDR3 DNA sequence: TGTGCCAGCAGTTCCTCCGGGACAGAGCGTGGGGCCCAGCATTTT.

The chain links TRBV5-1 to TRBJ2-1; 8 bases are shared with TRBD2. CDR1 and CDR2 from the germline V gene are SGHRS and YFSETQ. The ends lost 4 bases at V and 2 bases at J; junction bases unmatched: 5. The CDR3 has 15 amino acids. The CDR3 is CASSPYGGAYNEQFF. CDR3 bases: TGCGCCAGCAGCCCTTACGGGGGGGCCTACAATGAGCAGTTCTTC.

V usage is TRBV7-8 and J usage is TRBJ1-2; 7 bases are a match to TRBD1. This CDR3 region has 15 residues. Germline V gene lookup returns CDR1 SGHVS and CDR2 FQNEAQ. V lost 5 bases and J lost 4; bases outside the gene matches: 10. The CDR3 is CASSATGTVPYGYTF. The CDR3 DNA reads TGTGCCAGCAGCGCAACCGGGACAGTTCCCTATGGCTACACCTTC. Full variable domain (missing parts from reference TRBV7-8 and TRBJ1-2): GAGVSQSPRYKVAKRGQDVALRCDPISGHVSLFWYQQALGQGPEFLTYFQNEAQLDKSGLPSDRFFAERPEGSVSTLKIQRTQQEDSAVYLCASSATGTVPYGYTFGSGTRLTVV.

In its sample, this clonotype was seen a few times. The chain couples TRBV7-9 to TRBJ2-3, with 7 bases matching TRBD1. CDR3 size: 16 residues. Trimming cost V 3 bases and J 2 bases; bases outside gene matches: 8. From germline, CDR1 is SEHNR and CDR2 FQNEAQ (reference sequence). The CDR3 is CASSLVTGDHTDTQYF. DNA for the CDR3: TGTGCCAGCAGCTTGGTCACAGGGGACCACACAGATACGCAGTATTTT.

The rearrangement joins TRBV19 to TRBJ1-5; a weak D match, TRBD1 (5 bases). The V and J ends lost 1 base and 6 bases respectively, with 16 bases between them. Germline assignment: CDR1 LNHDA and CDR2 SQIVND (reference sequence). The CDR3 consists of 16 residues. The CDR3 DNA follows: TGTGCCAGTAGTATAGCCGGGACTTCCTCCGGTCAGCCCCAGCATTTT. It translates to CASSIAGTSSGQPQHF.

This clonotype was detected ten times or more. The rearrangement uses TRBV14 and TRBJ2-4, with D maybe TRBD2 (6 bases). This CDR3 spans 15 amino acids. V was pared by 3 bases and J by 8 bases, with 17 bases between. Germline V gene sequence: CDR1 SGHDN, CDR2 FVKESK. CDR3 sequence: CASSHNEDYGDIQYF. The CDR3 DNA reads TGTGCCAGCAGCCACAACGAGGACTATGGGGACATTCAGTACTTC.

This clonotype has just a few counts. The rearrangement links TRBV5-1 to TRBJ2-7, with D perhaps assigned TRBD1 or TRBD2 (5 bases each). The CDR3 runs 14 residues. The ends were cut back, 1 base at V and 4 bases at J, with 12 bases in the middle. Per the germline V gene, CDR1 is SGHRS and CDR2 is YFSETQ. The CDR3 sequence: CASSLLGTDYEQYF. CDR3 coding DNA: TGCGCCAGCAGCTTGTTAGGGACGGATTACGAGCAGTACTTC.

The chain combines TRBV10-3 with TRBJ2-7; D perhaps matches TRBD1 (7 bases). The V gene lost 11 bases and the J gene lost 5 bases, with 16 bases spanning the gap. The germline V gene has CDR1 ENHRY and CDR2 SYGVKD. The CDR3 has 12 residues. The CDR3: CAGAGGNHEQYF. The CDR3 DNA sequence: TGTGCCGGGGCAGGGGGGAATCACGAGCAGTACTTC.

This clonotype was counted only a few times. V gene TRBV7-9 combines with J gene TRBJ1-5; 10 positions agree with TRBD1. CDR3 size: 15 residues. Unmatched junction bases numbered 2, after V lost 3 bases and J lost 3 bases. Germline V gene sequence: CDR1 SEHNR, CDR2 FQNEAQ (reference sequence). The CDR3 is CASSLGQGYNQPQHF. CDR3 DNA: TGTGCCAGCAGCTTGGGACAGGGGTACAATCAGCCCCAGCATTTT.

There are a few counts of this clonotype. The rearrangement links TRBV7-2 to TRBJ1-2; no firm D call. CDR1 is SGHTA and CDR2 is FQGNSA in the germline V gene. The CDR3 is made up of 11 amino acids. V lost 2 bases and J 8 bases, leaving 6 bases between the germline ends. Written as DNA, the CDR3 is TGTGCCAGCAGCTTATGGGGAGGCTACACCTTC. Translation: CASSLWGGYTF.